These 16 T cell receptor beta chains were sequenced from one sample in a study of siplizumab effects on memory and regulatory T cells. Data came from immunoSEQ multiplex PCR; TCRdb stores just in-frame clones and leaves some out. The profile shows some 100,000 clones, 94% of them singletons. The sample comprised Tregs sorted from blood. The receptor source for this set is a human donor in good health.

V and J are TRBV10-1 and TRBJ2-7, with 10 bases aligning to TRBD2. This CDR3 comprises 13 residues. Germline assignment: CDR1 WNHNN and CDR2 SYGVQD (reference sequence). V gave up 5 bases and J gave up 5 bases; unmatched junction bases: 3. The DNA of the CDR3 is TGCGCCAGCAGTCCTAGCGGGAGACACGAGCAGTACTTC. Amino acids: CASSPSGRHEQYF.

This clone was found once. This rearrangement joins TRBV5-6 to TRBJ1-3; a weak D match, TRBD1 (6 bases). CDR1 is SGHDT and CDR2 is YYEEEE in the germline V gene. The CDR3 consists of 15 residues. The V end was cut by 1 base, the J end by 5 bases, with 13 bases between. The CDR3 nucleotides read TGTGCCAGCAGCTTGCGTTCGGGGGCGAGAAACACCATATATTTT. Translation gives CASSLRSGARNTIYF.

This chain uses TRBV4-1 with TRBJ1-3; 7 nucleotides match TRBD1. Germline V CDR1 and CDR2: MGHRA, YSYEKL. This CDR3 region has 14 residues. Losses at the gene ends were 4 bases for V and 2 bases for J; bases not matched to a gene: 2. In DNA, the CDR3 is TGCGCCAGCAGCCTCGACAGGGCTGGAAACACCATATATTTT. Amino acid sequence: CASSLDRAGNTIYF.

The chain joins TRBV14 to TRBJ2-1; 8 bases fit TRBD2. This CDR3 spans 15 amino acids. The germline V gene has CDR1 SGHDN and CDR2 FVKESK. V shed 1 base and J 8 bases; nucleotides not matched to a gene: 7. This CDR3 is CASSQVSGSIYEQFF. CDR3 bases: TGTGCCAGCAGCCAAGTCAGCGGGAGTATTTATGAGCAGTTCTTC.

The chain uses TRBV11-2 and TRBJ2-7; 8 positions match TRBD1. Germline trimming cut 6 bases from V and 7 bases from J; bases unmatched to any gene: 14. Germline V CDR1 and CDR2: SGHAT, FQNNGV. The CDR3 is 15 amino acids. CDR3 in DNA: TGTGCCAGCAGTTTGACAGGGGCACCCGCGATGGAGCAGTACTTC. Amino acid sequence: CASSLTGAPAMEQYF.

The chain couples TRBV27 to TRBJ2-1, with 9 bases identical to TRBD2. Germline assignment: CDR1 MNHEY and CDR2 SMNVEV (reference sequence). CDR3 length: 17 residues. V gave up 5 bases and J gave up 7 bases; unmatched junction bases: 15. Here the CDR3 reads CASSLWVLSGSSNEQFF. The CDR3 DNA reads as TGTGCCAGCAGTCTGTGGGTACTTAGCGGGAGCTCGAATGAGCAGTTCTTC.

The chain joins TRBV21-1 to TRBJ1-3. TRBV21-1 is flagged as a pseudogene. The length of the CDR3 is 24 residues. The CDR3 region has the DNA TGTGCCAGTTCGTCCACAGCCCCTTACATGTCGAGGGCGGCTGAGGTGGTTTATAGTTACACCATATATTTT. Its protein product is CASSSTAPYMSRAAEVVYSYTIYF.

The chain uses TRBV6-1 and TRBJ1-4; D is possibly TRBD1 (5 bases). Trimming left V 7 bases short and J 7 bases short, with 13 bases between. The CDR3 spans 13 residues. The germline V gene encodes CDR1 MNHNS and CDR2 SASEGT. The CDR3 region has the DNA TGTGCCAGCACGGGGGAAGGGGTTGAAAAACTGTTTTTT. Amino acids: CASTGEGVEKLFF.

The chain employs TRBV5-1 and TRBJ1-3; TRBD1 is a possible D gene (5 bases). Germline values: CDR1 SGHRS, CDR2 YFSETQ. There are 18 residues in the CDR3. Trimming pared 0 bases from V and 0 bases from J, leaving 16 bases between. CDR3 sequence: CASSLAQRGDFSGNTIYF. The DNA for the CDR3 is TGCGCCAGCAGCTTGGCCCAGCGAGGGGACTTCTCTGGAAACACCATATATTTT.

This rearrangement joins TRBV6-1 to TRBJ1-6; D not resolved. This CDR3 contains 13 residues. V was clipped by 6 bases and J by 8 bases, with 11 bases between them. The germline V gene has CDR1 MNHNS and CDR2 SASEGT. The CDR3 region is CASRFSSDSPLHF. CDR3 bases: TGTGCCAGCAGGTTTTCTTCCGATTCACCCCTCCACTTT.

The CDR3 protein is CASSPRDSSYEQYF. In DNA form, the CDR3 reads TGTGCCAGCTCACCTCGGGACAGCTCCTACGAGCAGTACTTC. The V and J genes are TRBV18 and TRBJ2-7; 7 bases map to TRBD1. Germline CDR1 KGHSH, CDR2 LQKENI. J gave up 0 bases and V 3 bases, and 2 bases lay outside the gene matches. This CDR3 spans 14 amino acids.

This rearrangement joins TRBV18 to TRBJ2-7; 7 bases map to TRBD1. Per germline, CDR1 KGHSH and CDR2 LQKENI. V shed 5 bases and J 0 bases; nucleotides not matched to a gene: 4. The CDR3 is 14 residues long. Written as DNA, the CDR3 is TGTGCCAGCTCAACCGGGACAGACTCCTACGAGCAGTACTTC. This encodes CASSTGTDSYEQYF.

V gene TRBV10-3 combines with J gene TRBJ1-2, with a weak D call TRBD1 (6 bases). Germline V lookup: CDR1 ENHRY, CDR2 SYGVKD. Between the trimmed V and J ends, which lost 3 bases and 8 bases, there was a span of 16 bases. This CDR3 contains 14 residues. CDR3 DNA: TGTGCCATCAGTGATCAAGACAGGCCGGGGGGCTACACCTTC. This codes for CAISDQDRPGGYTF.

The rearrangement joins TRBV15 to TRBJ2-2; D is unclear. The CDR3 is 14 residues long. V was cut by 1 base and J by 6 bases, with 9 bases left in between. In germline, CDR1 is LNHNV, CDR2 YYDKDF (reference sequence). DNA of the CDR3: TGTGCCACCAGCAGAGGGGCTTTGGCCGGGGAGCTGTTTTTT. Translated, it gives CATSRGALAGELFF. Filled out from reference TRBV15 and TRBJ2-2, the complete variable domain reads DAMVIQNPRYQVTQFGKPVTLSCSQTLNHNVMYWYQQKSSQAPKLLFHYYDKDFNNEADTPDNFQSRRPNTSFCFLDIRSPGLGDTAMYLCATSRGALAGELFFGEGSRLTVL.

The chain couples TRBV28 to TRBJ1-3; the D gene is possibly TRBD1 (5 bases). Germline V gives CDR1 MDHEN, CDR2 SYDVKM. Trimming left V 2 bases short and J 11 bases short, with 7 bases between. The length of the CDR3 is 11 residues. The CDR3 sequence is CASSLSRAIYF. DNA for the CDR3: TGTGCCAGCAGTTTAAGCAGGGCCATATATTTT.

This chain joins TRBV10-3 and TRBJ2-7; possible D gene TRBD1, 5 bases. Between the trimmed V and J ends, which lost 0 bases and 6 bases, there was a span of 15 bases. The CDR3 totals 15 residues. Germline lookup yields CDR1 ENHRY and CDR2 SYGVKD. The DNA of the CDR3 is TGTGCCATCAGTGAGTCATTACAGGCCCCCAGCGAGCAGTACTTC. Translating it yields CAISESLQAPSEQYF.